The 5 T cell receptor beta chains below were found in one sample sequenced in a study of type 1 and type 2 diabetes patients. Amplification started from genomic DNA. Amplification of the beta chain CDR3 used 30 forward and 13 reverse multiplex primers. Via MiXCR, TCRdb re-called the multiplex PCR reads, giving one row per CDR3 protein. The data show 280,000 or so distinct CDR3 sequences, with roughly 50% seen just once and approximately 13% held by the top ten. The sequencing sample was made of peripheral blood mononuclear cells (PBMCs). The receptors come from a man aged 18 to 35 with type 2 diabetes.

This clonotype has more than one count but fewer than ten. The V gene is TRBV10-1, the J gene TRBJ2-3; weak D call: TRBD2 (7 bases). V dropped 4 bases and J dropped 6 bases, with 14 bases sitting between them. This CDR3 spans 14 amino acids. Germline lookup yields CDR1 WNHNN and CDR2 SYGVQD (reference sequence). CDR3 protein: CASSVGGGLDTQYF. The CDR3 nucleotides read TGCGCCAGCAGTGTTGGGGGGGGCCTGGATACGCAGTATTTT.

The CDR3 DNA reads as TGTGCCAGCAGTGAAGCCGGGGTCTCCTATAATTCACCCCTCCACTTT. This encodes CASSEAGVSYNSPLHF. The chain has TRBV6-6 and TRBJ1-6; D is undetermined. The CDR3 has 16 residues. Trimming pared 5 bases from V and 0 bases from J, leaving 11 bases between. The germline CDR1 and CDR2 sequences are MNHNY and SVGAGI (reference sequence).

This chain connects TRBV28 to TRBJ1-5, with D uncertain. The V end lost 3 bases, the J end lost 6 bases, and 9 bases lay between the germline ends. CDR3 length: 13 residues. Germline V lookup: CDR1 MDHEN, CDR2 SYDVKM. For the CDR3, the DNA is TGTGCCAGCAGTTTTGGTCTTGGTCAGCCCCAGCATTTT. This gives the protein CASSFGLGQPQHF.

The chain recombines TRBV2 with TRBJ1-5, with D possibly being TRBD1 (5 bases). This CDR3 contains 13 residues. Germline V CDR1 and CDR2: SNHLY, FYNNEI. V lost 8 bases, J lost 7 bases, and 15 bases lay in between. CDR3 nucleotides: TGTGCCAGCGGGGACGGAGCTCTACAGCCCCAGCATTTT. This sequence encodes CASGDGALQPQHF.

The chain employs TRBV9 and TRBJ1-2; D remains ambiguous. Trimming shortened V by 6 bases and J by 5 bases, and 17 bases separated the two germline ends. Germline loops: CDR1 SGDLS, CDR2 YYNGEE. The CDR3 has 14 residues. The CDR3 region has the DNA TGTGCCAGCACCAAAGCGGGAATTCTATATGGCTACACCTTC. It is translated as CASTKAGILYGYTF.